A selection of T cell receptor beta chains follows, all from one sample in a study of T cell repertoires in ileal Crohn's disease. This table comes from immunoSEQ multiplex PCR, and its TCRdb copy is limited to in-frame clones, with some not included. In the table there are about 14,000 clones, 82% of which are singletons. The sample taken for sequencing was ileal tissue. Source of these receptors: an adult with Crohn's disease. Each CDR3 is given with its conserved first and last residue. Fields, in order: clone size, J gene, V gene, D gene, CDR3 protein, CDR3 DNA. The D gene is left open where the match is weak. Clone size is given for some rows only: seen once, a few or many times, or a class if the clone is expanded.

clone_size: -; j_call: TRBJ1-2; v_call: TRBV7-8; d_call: TRBD1; cdr3_aa: CASTPGGARVRGGYTF; cdr3_nt: TGTGCCAGCACCCCAGGGGGCGCACGGGTCCGGGGTGGCTACACCTTC
clone_size: -; j_call: TRBJ2-1; v_call: TRBV5-8; d_call: TRBD1; cdr3_aa: CASSGGDRGLLDEQFF; cdr3_nt: TGTGCCAGCAGCGGGGGAGACAGGGGGCTTCTGGATGAGCAGTTCTTC
clone_size: -; j_call: TRBJ2-3; v_call: TRBV10-1; d_call: TRBD1; cdr3_aa: CASSDRGTDTQYF; cdr3_nt: TGCGCCAGTTCGGACAGGGGCACAGATACGCAGTATTTT
clone_size: -; j_call: TRBJ2-7; v_call: TRBV7-8; d_call: TRBD1; cdr3_aa: CASSLTGTVGSSYEQYF; cdr3_nt: TGTGCCAGCAGCTTAACCGGGACAGTCGGTTCCTCCTACGAGCAGTACTTC
clone_size: -; j_call: TRBJ2-3; v_call: TRBV9; d_call: -; cdr3_aa: CASSPPGTDTDTQYF; cdr3_nt: TGTGCCAGCAGCCCTCCCGGGACTGACACAGATACGCAGTATTTT
clone_size: -; j_call: TRBJ1-1; v_call: TRBV7-3; d_call: -; cdr3_aa: CASRSRRGTEAFF; cdr3_nt: TGTGCCAGCAGATCAAGACGGGGAACTGAAGCTTTCTTT
clone_size: -; j_call: TRBJ1-2; v_call: TRBV29-1; d_call: -; cdr3_aa: CSVRTAYGYTF; cdr3_nt: TGCAGCGTTCGGACAGCTTATGGCTACACCTTC
clone_size: -; j_call: TRBJ1-2; v_call: TRBV5-1; d_call: -; cdr3_aa: CASSLGRGGFNYGYTF; cdr3_nt: TGCGCCAGCAGCTTGGGTAGGGGGGGATTCAACTATGGCTACACCTTC
clone_size: -; j_call: TRBJ2-7; v_call: TRBV5-6; d_call: -; cdr3_aa: CASSLGAGTYEQYF; cdr3_nt: TGTGCCAGCAGCTTGGGAGCAGGGACCTACGAGCAGTACTTC
clone_size: once; j_call: TRBJ2-2; v_call: TRBV5-6; d_call: TRBD1; cdr3_aa: CASSLGQGTGELFF; cdr3_nt: TGTGCCAGCAGCTTGGGACAGGGCACCGGGGAGCTGTTTTTT
clone_size: -; j_call: TRBJ2-2; v_call: TRBV27; d_call: TRBD1; cdr3_aa: CAGRDSYTGELFF; cdr3_nt: TGTGCCGGACGGGACAGTTACACCGGGGAGCTGTTTTTT
clone_size: -; j_call: TRBJ1-5; v_call: TRBV15; d_call: -; cdr3_aa: CATRRAGGNQPQHF; cdr3_nt: TGTGCCACCAGGAGGGCCGGCGGCAATCAGCCCCAGCATTTT
clone_size: once; j_call: TRBJ2-5; v_call: TRBV5-6; d_call: TRBD2; cdr3_aa: CASTSNPASGGETQYF; cdr3_nt: TGTGCCAGCACCTCGAACCCAGCTAGCGGGGGTGAGACCCAGTACTTC
clone_size: -; j_call: TRBJ2-5; v_call: TRBV4-2; d_call: TRBD2; cdr3_aa: CASSQEGGGAQETQYF; cdr3_nt: TGTGCCAGCAGCCAAGAAGGCGGGGGGGCCCAAGAGACCCAGTACTTC
clone_size: -; j_call: TRBJ2-5; v_call: TRBV19; d_call: TRBD2; cdr3_aa: CASSPLAGGRPQETQYF; cdr3_nt: TGTGCCAGTAGTCCCCTAGCGGGGGGGCGGCCTCAAGAGACCCAGTACTTC
clone_size: -; j_call: TRBJ2-7; v_call: TRBV7-2; d_call: TRBD2; cdr3_aa: CASSFSPGGQYEQYF; cdr3_nt: TGTGCCAGCAGCTTCTCGCCGGGGGGGCAATACGAGCAGTACTTC
clone_size: -; j_call: TRBJ1-5; v_call: TRBV12-5; d_call: -; cdr3_aa: CASGSQGQNREYSNQPQHF; cdr3_nt: TGTGCTAGTGGCTCTCAAGGACAGAACCGGGAATATAGCAATCAGCCCCAGCATTTT
clone_size: -; j_call: TRBJ2-1; v_call: TRBV6-5; d_call: TRBD1; cdr3_aa: CASSPGDRPLGQFF; cdr3_nt: TGTGCCAGCAGTCCAGGGGACAGGCCTCTCGGGCAGTTCTTC
clone_size: -; j_call: TRBJ1-2; v_call: TRBV5-5; d_call: TRBD1; cdr3_aa: CASRSTGGVYGYTF; cdr3_nt: TGTGCCAGCAGATCAACAGGGGGCGTCTATGGCTACACCTTC
clone_size: -; j_call: TRBJ2-5; v_call: TRBV5-1; d_call: TRBD1; cdr3_aa: CASSPGTVQYQETQYF; cdr3_nt: TGCGCCAGCAGCCCGGGGACAGTCCAGTACCAAGAGACCCAGTACTTC